These 23 T cell receptor beta chains originate from one sample sequenced in a study of T-cell memory formation after mild COVID-19. Via MiXCR, TCRdb re-called the 5' RACE reads, giving one row per CDR3 protein. Of tens of thousands of distinct CDR3 sequences detected, about 15% appear once; the ten largest clones hold around two fifths. The source material was PBMCs or a T cell subset sorted from them (not recorded which). The origin of the receptors is a man between 18 and 29 years old who had mild COVID-19 (a few samples of this study predate the infection). Cell type and time point are not known.

V gene TRBV29-1 combines with J gene TRBJ2-5; D not certain. The length of the CDR3 is 13 residues. V was clipped by 2 bases and J by 7 bases, with 14 bases between them. The germline V gene has CDR1 SQVTM and CDR2 ANQGSEA. As DNA, the CDR3 is TGCAGCGTTGAAAGTGTGGTCTTGGGGACCCAGTACTTC. Its translation: CSVESVVLGTQYF.

This clonotype was seen a handful of times. The chain is built from TRBV13 and TRBJ2-7, with D perhaps matching TRBD1 or TRBD2 (5 bases each). The CDR3 length is 14 residues. V was shortened by 5 bases and J by 3 bases, with 14 bases between the two germline ends. Germline V lookup: CDR1 PRHDT, CDR2 FYEKMQ (reference sequence). This CDR3 reads CASSPTGRLYEQYV. DNA of the CDR3: TGTGCCAGCAGCCCTACGGGACGGCTCTACGAGCAGTACGTC.

This clonotype has only a few counts. The chain joins TRBV28 to TRBJ2-7, with D possibly TRBD2 on 5 matching bases. Trimming pared 6 bases from V and 3 bases from J, leaving 12 bases between. Germline lookup yields CDR1 MDHEN and CDR2 SYDVKM. This CDR3 is built from 13 residues. CDR3 in amino acids: CASSPGLLYEQYV. The CDR3 DNA is TGTGCCAGCAGCCCAGGACTCCTCTACGAGCAGTACGTC.

In its sample, this clonotype was seen a few times. The chain joins TRBV11-3 to TRBJ2-1; D might be TRBD1 or TRBD2, each matching 6 bases. Trimming removed 1 base at V and 7 bases at J, with 14 bases between. Per germline, CDR1 SGHNT and CDR2 YENEEA. CDR3 length: 15 residues. The CDR3 nucleotides read TGTGCCAGCAGCTTAGGTTCGGGGGCGGGGAATGAGCAGTTCTTC. This encodes CASSLGSGAGNEQFF.

This clonotype was picked up many times. V gene TRBV6-4 combines with J gene TRBJ1-1, with a tentative D call TRBD1 (5 bases). CDR3 length: 16 amino acids. Looked up from germline, CDR1 is MRHNA and CDR2 is SNTAGT. V lost 3 bases and J 6 bases, leaving 20 bases between the germline ends. The CDR3 sequence: CASSEGEGAGHAEAFF. The DNA of the CDR3 is TGTGCCAGCAGTGAAGGAGAAGGGGCCGGGCACGCTGAAGCTTTCTTT.

This clonotype has more than one count but fewer than ten. V is TRBV28 and J is TRBJ1-1, with 9 bases fitting TRBD1. Germline V gene lookup returns CDR1 MDHEN and CDR2 SYDVKM. CDR3 size: 15 residues. The CDR3 reads CVISSDRGAGTEAFF. The CDR3 DNA sequence: TGTGTCATTTCATCGGACAGGGGAGCGGGCACTGAAGCTTTCTTT.

This chain links TRBV11-2 with TRBJ2-3; 7 bases match TRBD2. Germline lookup yields CDR1 SGHAT and CDR2 FQNNGV. The CDR3 contains 15 residues. Unmatched junction bases numbered 3, after V lost 1 base and J lost 2 bases. In DNA form, the CDR3 reads TGTGCCAGCAGCTTAGGGGGGGACTACACAGATACGCAGTATTTT. Protein: CASSLGGDYTDTQYF. Looking up the rest from reference TRBV11-2 and TRBJ2-3 gives the full variable domain: EAGVAQSPRYKIIEKRQSVAFWCNPISGHATLYWYQQILGQGPKLLIQFQNNGVVDDSQLPKDRFSAERLKGVDSTLKIQPAKLEDSAVYLCASSLGGDYTDTQYFGPGTRLTVL.

V and J are TRBV27 and TRBJ1-2; 7 nucleotides match TRBD1. Germline V gives CDR1 MNHEY, CDR2 SMNVEV (reference sequence). V trimming: 6 bases; J trimming: 0 bases; junction bases outside the gene matches: 13. CDR3 size: 17 residues. The CDR3 loop is CASSSLGTAIANYGYTF. The CDR3 bases are TGTGCCAGCAGCTCTCTTGGGACAGCCATAGCTAACTATGGCTACACCTTC.

This chain connects TRBV7-3 to TRBJ2-3, with 8 bases fitting TRBD1. This CDR3 has 15 residues. Germline-derived CDR1 and CDR2 are SGHTA and FQGTGA. V was clipped by 5 bases and J by 1 base; unmatched bases: 5. CDR3 coding DNA: TGTGCCAGCAGCCAGGGGGCTAGGGGCACAGATACGCAGTATTTT. It encodes CASSQGARGTDTQYF.

This clonotype was detected a few times. The chain joins TRBV9 to TRBJ1-1, with TRBD1 matching over 11 bases. Germline V gene lookup returns CDR1 SGDLS and CDR2 YYNGEE. CDR3 length: 16 amino acids. The J segment lost 6 bases and the V segment lost 0 bases, leaving 7 bases of the junction unmatched. The CDR3 sequence is CASSVARDRGLAEAFF. As DNA, the CDR3 is TGTGCCAGCAGCGTAGCGAGGGACAGGGGGTTAGCTGAAGCTTTCTTT.

V is TRBV7-9 and J is TRBJ2-1, with D tentatively TRBD1 (5 bases). The V gene's germline CDR1 is SEHNR and CDR2 FQNEAQ (reference sequence). Trimming left V 10 bases short and J 10 bases short, with 14 bases between. The CDR3 has 11 amino acids. DNA for the CDR3: TGTGCCATGATTCAGGGTATGGAGCAGTTCTTC. This encodes CAMIQGMEQFF.

This chain links TRBV7-9 with TRBJ2-5; TRBD2 might be the D (6 bases). V shed 4 bases and J shed 1 base, with 19 bases lying between them. CDR1 and CDR2 from the germline V gene are SEHNR and FQNEAQ (reference sequence). The CDR3 contains 17 residues. This CDR3 reads CASSSIQGGALQETQYF. The CDR3 region has the DNA TGTGCCAGCAGCTCTATCCAGGGCGGGGCCCTCCAAGAGACCCAGTACTTC.

The chain joins TRBV6-5 to TRBJ2-5; TRBD2 might be the D (5 bases). Trimming took 8 bases from V and 2 from J, leaving 9 bases between them. The V gene's germline CDR1 is MNHEY and CDR2 SVGAGI. CDR3 length equals 12 residues. The CDR3 bases are TGTGCCAGCGGCGAGGGACAAGAGACCCAGTACTTC. Residues: CASGEGQETQYF.

The chain has TRBV12-3 or TRBV12-4 and TRBJ2-3; possible D gene TRBD2, 5 bases. The length of the CDR3 is 15 residues. Trimming left V 5 bases short and J 4 bases short, with 16 bases between. CDR3 DNA sequence: TGTGCCAGCAGTCCACCCTCGGGAAGCGCAGATACGCAGTATTTT. Translating gives CASSPPSGSADTQYF.

The table lists this clonotype with a few counts. The rearrangement uses TRBV12-3 or TRBV12-4 and TRBJ1-1, with D possibly TRBD1 on 6 matching bases. This CDR3 region has 14 residues. Trimming pared 4 bases from V and 1 base from J, leaving 10 bases between. CDR3: CASSSGDTNTEAFF. CDR3 coding DNA: TGTGCCAGCAGTTCAGGGGACACGAACACTGAAGCTTTCTTT.

This clonotype appeared a few times. The V gene is TRBV15, the J gene TRBJ1-5; D call uncertain. This CDR3 has 14 amino acids. The germline V gene encodes CDR1 LNHNV and CDR2 YYDKDF (reference sequence). V was trimmed by 4 bases and J by 2 bases, leaving 9 bases between them. The CDR3: CATSTVVGNQPQHF. The CDR3 DNA reads as TGTGCCACCAGCACTGTTGTTGGCAATCAGCCCCAGCATTTT.

On this clonotype itself: The junction shows a germline mismatch at one end, possibly a read error. This sequence joins TRBV11-2 and TRBJ2-7; D unclear. The CDR3 covers 12 residues. Germline values: CDR1 SGHAT, CDR2 FQNNGV. The CDR3 protein is CASSPPQRAPHF. The DNA of the CDR3 is TGTGCCAGCAGCCCCCCCCAGCGAGCGCCCCACTTC.

Only a few counts were recorded for this clonotype. The rearrangement uses TRBV7-8 and TRBJ1-4; 9 nucleotides align to TRBD1. CDR1 is SGHVS and CDR2 is FQNEAQ in the germline V gene. CDR3 length: 17 amino acids. After removal of 5 bases from V and 7 bases from J, the junction contained 14 bases not matched to a gene. The CDR3 bases are TGTGCCAGCAGCCCCCAGACAGGGGGATATCTCGGTGAAAAACTGTTTTTT. Protein sequence: CASSPQTGGYLGEKLFF.

This clonotype was seen only a few times. The rearrangement uses TRBV7-9 and TRBJ1-6, with unresolved D. Germline CDR1 and CDR2: SEHNR and FQNEAQ (reference sequence). The CDR3 contains 12 residues. V lost 1 base to trimming and J lost 7 bases, with 2 bases between them. CDR3 protein: CASSLENSPLHF. CDR3 in DNA: TGTGCCAGCAGCTTAGAGAATTCACCCCTCCACTTT. Filled out from reference TRBV7-9 and TRBJ1-6, the complete variable domain reads DTGVSQNPRHKITKRGQNVTFRCDPISEHNRLYWYRQTLGQGPEFLTYFQNEAQLEKSRLLSDRFSAERPKGSFSTLEIQRTEQGDSAMYLCASSLENSPLHFGNGTRLTVT.

This clonotype has ten or more counts. V gene TRBV6-6 combines with J gene TRBJ2-4; 8 positions match TRBD1. The CDR3 length is 14 residues. Unmatched junction bases numbered 4, after V lost 4 bases and J lost 5 bases. Per the germline V gene, CDR1 is MNHNY and CDR2 is SVGAGI (reference sequence). As DNA, the CDR3 is TGTGCCAGCAGTTTTCCGGGACAGGAAAACATTCAGTACTTC. Translated, it gives CASSFPGQENIQYF.

This clonotype came up many times. In nucleotides, the CDR3 is TGTGCCAGCAGCCCGGGACAGGGGAACTACGAGCAGTACTTC. Its protein product is CASSPGQGNYEQYF. This chain joins TRBV5-6 and TRBJ2-7; TRBD1 matches 10 bases. CDR3 length: 14 residues. In germline, CDR1 is SGHDT, CDR2 YYEEEE. Trimming removed 4 bases from V and 3 bases from J; junction bases left unmatched: 4.

V is TRBV6-4 and J is TRBJ2-2; D gene uncertain. CDR1 and CDR2 (germline): MRHNA, SNTAGT. Trimming pared 7 bases from V and 3 bases from J, leaving 6 bases between. The CDR3 length is 12 residues. The CDR3 DNA reads TGTGCCAGCATAGCCTACACCGGGGAGCTGTTTTTT. Its protein is CASIAYTGELFF.

This clonotype was seen more than once but under ten times. The chain employs TRBV19 and TRBJ2-7, with D hard to call. Germline V gives CDR1 LNHDA, CDR2 SQIVND (reference sequence). This CDR3 region has 15 residues. V was cut by 10 bases and J by 4 bases, with 23 bases left in between. The DNA for the CDR3 is TGTGCCATCCCTTCCACTGGACCGGTGGAATACGAGCAGTACGTC. This codes for CAIPSTGPVEYEQYV.